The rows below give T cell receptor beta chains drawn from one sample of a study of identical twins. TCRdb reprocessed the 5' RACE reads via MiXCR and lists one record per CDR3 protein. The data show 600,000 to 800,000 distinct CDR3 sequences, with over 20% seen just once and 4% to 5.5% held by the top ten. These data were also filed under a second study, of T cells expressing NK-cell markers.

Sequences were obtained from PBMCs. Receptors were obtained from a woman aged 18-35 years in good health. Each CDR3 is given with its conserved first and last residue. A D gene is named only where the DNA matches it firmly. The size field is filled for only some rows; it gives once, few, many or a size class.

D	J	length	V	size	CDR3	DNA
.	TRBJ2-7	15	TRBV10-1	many	CASSDRSVGSYEQYF	TGCGCCAGCAGTGATCGGTCCGTTGGGTCCTACGAGCAGTACTTC
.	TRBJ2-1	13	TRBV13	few	CASSLGGGAEQFF	TGTGCCAGCAGCTTAGGGGGTGGGGCTGAGCAGTTCTTC
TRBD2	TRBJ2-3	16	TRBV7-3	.	CASSLMGLGLRDTQYF	TGTGCCAGCAGCTTAATGGGACTAGGACTACGAGATACGCAGTATTTT
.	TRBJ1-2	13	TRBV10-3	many	CAISVGREQFYTF	TGTGCCATCAGTGTTGGACGTGAACAATTCTACACCTTC
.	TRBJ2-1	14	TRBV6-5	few	CASSDSGSYNEQFF	TGTGCCAGCAGTGACTCAGGATCCTACAATGAGCAGTTCTTC
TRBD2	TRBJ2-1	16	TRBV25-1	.	CASSASWGTNYNEQFF	TGTGCCAGCAGTGCCTCTTGGGGGACTAACTACAATGAGCAGTTCTTC
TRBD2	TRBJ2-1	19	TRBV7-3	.	CASSQGFSSGATRYNEQFF	TGTGCCAGCAGTCAGGGGTTCTCTAGCGGGGCCACGCGGTACAATGAGCAGTTCTTC
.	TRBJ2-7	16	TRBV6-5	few	CASSYSPLVLSHEQYF	TGTGCCAGCAGTTACTCGCCACTAGTCCTATCCCACGAGCAGTACTTC
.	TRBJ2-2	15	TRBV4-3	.	CASSPPNQGSGELFF	TGCGCCAGCAGCCCCCCAAACCAGGGGTCCGGGGAGCTGTTTTTT
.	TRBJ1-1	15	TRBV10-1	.	CASSDPGRGETEAFF	TGCGCCAGCAGTGACCCGGGCAGGGGTGAAACTGAAGCTTTCTTT
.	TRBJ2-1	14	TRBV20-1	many	CSAREGDINNEQFF	TGCAGTGCTAGAGAAGGGGACATCAACAATGAGCAGTTCTTC
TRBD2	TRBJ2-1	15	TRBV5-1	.	CASKANGRVNNEQFF	TGCGCCAGCAAGGCGAACGGGAGGGTAAACAATGAGCAGTTCTTC
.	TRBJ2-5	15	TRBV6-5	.	CASSYSNWYQETQYF	TGTGCCAGCAGTTACTCGAATTGGTACCAAGAGACCCAGTACTTC
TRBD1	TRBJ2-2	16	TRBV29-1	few	CSALPGQGPFTGELFF	TGCAGCGCCCTACCGGGACAGGGTCCATTCACCGGGGAGCTGTTTTTT
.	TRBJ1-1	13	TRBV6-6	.	CASRPTGNTEAFF	TGTGCCAGCAGACCCACAGGGAACACTGAAGCTTTCTTT
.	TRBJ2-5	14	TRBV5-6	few	CASSLRGAQETQYF	TGTGCCAGCAGCTTGCGGGGGGCCCAAGAGACCCAGTACTTC
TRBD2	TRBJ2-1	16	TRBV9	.	CASSPQAGGPFIEQFF	TGTGCCAGCAGCCCCCAAGCGGGGGGGCCGTTTATTGAGCAGTTCTTC
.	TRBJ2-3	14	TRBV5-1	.	CASSLAGSADTQYF	TGCGCCAGCAGCTTGGCCGGGTCGGCAGATACGCAGTATTTT
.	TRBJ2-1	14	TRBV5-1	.	CASSYTGLLNEQFF	TGCGCCAGCAGCTACACGGGACTCCTCAATGAGCAGTTCTTC
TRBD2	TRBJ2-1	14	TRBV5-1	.	CASSNGLAANEQFF	TGCGCCAGCAGCAACGGACTAGCGGCCAATGAGCAGTTCTTC
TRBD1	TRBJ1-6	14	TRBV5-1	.	CASSPTGVQSPLHF	TGCGCCAGCAGTCCGACAGGGGTTCAATCACCCCTCCACTTT
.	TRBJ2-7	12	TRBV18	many	CASSPARYEQYF	TGTGCCAGCTCACCAGCGAGGTACGAGCAGTACTTC
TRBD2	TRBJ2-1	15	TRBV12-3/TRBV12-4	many	CASSLTSGGANEQFF	TGCGCCAGCAGCTTAACGAGCGGGGGGGCAAATGAGCAGTTCTTC
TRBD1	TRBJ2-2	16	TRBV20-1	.	CSARGDGTGVPGELFF	TGCAGTGCTAGAGGTGACGGGACAGGAGTGCCCGGGGAGCTGTTTTTT
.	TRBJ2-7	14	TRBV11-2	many	CASSLGTVPYEQYF	TGTGCCAGCAGCTTAGGGACGGTCCCCTACGAGCAGTACTTC
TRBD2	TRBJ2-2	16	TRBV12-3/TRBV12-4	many	CASTSSRLAGSGELFF	TGTGCCAGCACAAGCTCTCGACTAGCGGGTTCCGGGGAGCTGTTTTTT
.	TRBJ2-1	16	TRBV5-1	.	CASSPRVQSSYNEQFF	TGCGCCAGCAGCCCCAGGGTACAGAGCTCCTACAATGAGCAGTTCTTC
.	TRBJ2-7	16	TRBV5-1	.	CASSLVGATATYEQYF	TGCGCCAGCAGCTTGGTGGGCGCGACGGCCACCTACGAGCAGTACTTC
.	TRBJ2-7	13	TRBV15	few	CATSRTSSYEQYF	TGTGCCACCAGCAGAACTAGCTCCTACGAGCAGTACTTC
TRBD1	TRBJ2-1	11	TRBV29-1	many	CSFSTGTVQFF	TGCAGCTTTTCCACCGGGACAGTGCAGTTCTTC
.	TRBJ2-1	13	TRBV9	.	CASSVGESNEQFF	TGTGCCAGCAGCGTGGGAGAGAGCAATGAGCAGTTCTTC
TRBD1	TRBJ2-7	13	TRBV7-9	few	CAVPRDRGYEQYF	TGTGCCGTCCCCCGGGACAGGGGCTACGAGCAGTACTTC
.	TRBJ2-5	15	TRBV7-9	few	CASKRGGGLSETQYF	TGTGCCAGCAAAAGAGGGGGAGGTCTAAGCGAGACCCAGTACTTC
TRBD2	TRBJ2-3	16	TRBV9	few	CASSTGGGRSADTQYF	TGTGCCAGCAGCACAGGAGGCGGGAGGTCTGCAGATACGCAGTATTTT
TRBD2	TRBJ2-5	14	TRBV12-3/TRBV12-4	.	CASSTTGTTGTQYF	TGTGCCAGCAGCACTACCGGGACTACTGGGACCCAGTACTTC
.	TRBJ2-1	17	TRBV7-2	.	CASSPRPTRILFNEQFF	TGTGCCAGCAGCCCCCGTCCAACTAGAATCCTTTTCAATGAGCAGTTCTTC
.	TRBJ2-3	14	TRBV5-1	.	CASTPDRHTDTQYF	TGCGCCAGCACCCCGGACAGACACACAGATACGCAGTATTTT
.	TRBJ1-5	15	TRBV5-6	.	CASSLGVGLDQPQHF	TGTGCCAGCTCCCTTGGGGTGGGCTTAGATCAGCCCCAGCATTTT
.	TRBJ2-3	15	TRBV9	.	CASSVEGSSTDTQYF	TGTGCCAGCAGCGTAGAAGGCTCTAGCACAGATACGCAGTATTTT
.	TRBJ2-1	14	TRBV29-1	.	CSAARPQANSEQFF	TGCAGCGCTGCGCGTCCACAGGCGAACAGTGAGCAGTTCTTC
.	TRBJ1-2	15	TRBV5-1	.	CASSLAGEPVYGYTF	TGCGCCAGCAGCTTGGCCGGGGAGCCCGTCTATGGCTACACCTTC
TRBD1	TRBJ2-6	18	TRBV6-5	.	CASSSRDRVKSGANVLTF	TGTGCCAGCAGTTCCCGGGACAGGGTAAAGTCTGGGGCCAACGTCCTGACTTTC
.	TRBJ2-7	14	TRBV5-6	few	CASSLDMEGSEQYF	TGTGCCAGCAGCTTGGATATGGAGGGATCCGAGCAGTACTTC